One sample yielded the 18 T cell receptor beta chains listed below, sequenced in a study of cytomegalovirus exposure and HLA in healthy donors. PCR primers comprised 60 Vbeta and 13 Jbeta primers. Produced via immunoSEQ multiplex PCR; TCRdb's table is partial and in-frame only. The sample yields about 180,000 clones, roughly three quarters seen once. Sequencing was performed on PBMCs. These receptors were obtained from a woman aged 30 to 39 in good health and CMV-seropositive.

The chain uses TRBV11-2 and TRBJ2-1, with 7 bases matching TRBD2. V was clipped by 1 base and J by 5 bases; unmatched bases: 5. Germline lookup yields CDR1 SGHAT and CDR2 FQNNGV. CDR3 length: 15 residues. CDR3 protein: CASSLGVAGHNEQFF. DNA of the CDR3: TGTGCCAGCAGCTTAGGGGTAGCGGGCCACAATGAGCAGTTCTTC.

Of note for this clone: Other DNA sequences within the sample encode an identical CDR3. CDR3 amino acids: CASSFSLAGGIRYNEQFF. The CDR3 DNA follows: TGTGCCAGCAGTTTCTCACTAGCGGGGGGGATTCGATACAATGAGCAGTTCTTC. The chain uses TRBV28 and TRBJ2-1; 13 nucleotides align to TRBD2. The CDR3 runs to 18 residues. V gave up 3 bases and J gave up 4 bases; unmatched junction bases: 9. The germline V gene encodes CDR1 MDHEN and CDR2 SYDVKM.

This clone has just a few counts. The CDR3 DNA sequence: TGTGCCAGCAGCTTTACAGGGGGCGAATATGGCTACACCTTC. This gives the protein CASSFTGGEYGYTF. This chain joins TRBV7-2 and TRBJ1-2, with TRBD1 matching 9 bases. The CDR3 covers 14 residues. Germline V CDR1 and CDR2: SGHTA, FQGNSA. Trimming cost V 3 bases and J 5 bases; bases outside gene matches: 4.

The J gene is TRBJ2-1, the V gene TRBV5-1; 7 bases fit TRBD1. This CDR3 spans 18 amino acids. V dropped 4 bases and J dropped 0; count of bases not matched to a gene: 13. Germline V CDR1 and CDR2: SGHRS, YFSETQ. The CDR3: CASSAHRGPRGSYNEQFF. The CDR3, as DNA: TGCGCCAGCAGCGCCCACAGGGGCCCCCGGGGCTCCTACAATGAGCAGTTCTTC.

This clone was counted once. This chain joins TRBV4-2 and TRBJ2-2, with D possibly matching TRBD2 (6 bases). Germline V lookup: CDR1 LGHNA, CDR2 YNFKEQ. This CDR3 has 13 residues. Trimming pared 5 bases from V and 7 bases from J, leaving 11 bases between. The CDR3 sequence: CASSLGGRGELFF. For the CDR3, the DNA is TGTGCCAGCAGCTTGGGGGGTCGCGGGGAGCTGTTTTTT.

The genes are TRBV7-2 and TRBJ1-5, with 8 nucleotides matching TRBD1. Trimming took 4 bases from V and 7 from J; bases not matched to a gene: 9. Germline V gene sequence: CDR1 SGHTA, CDR2 FQGNSA. The CDR3 totals 15 residues. This CDR3 is CASSSRQGSMQPQHF. CDR3 bases: TGTGCCAGCAGCTCACGACAGGGGTCGATGCAGCCCCAGCATTTT.

V is TRBV18 and J is TRBJ2-2, with 7 nucleotides matching TRBD1. V shed 4 bases and J 1 base; nucleotides not matched to a gene: 6. Germline V lookup: CDR1 KGHSH, CDR2 LQKENI. The CDR3 sequence is 16 residues long. CDR3 protein: CASSLQTGMNTGELFF. The CDR3, as DNA: TGTGCCAGCTCACTCCAGACAGGGATGAACACCGGGGAGCTGTTTTTT.

The chain couples TRBV10-3 to TRBJ2-7, with 7 bases identical to TRBD2. The CDR3 consists of 12 residues. V shed 0 bases and J 9 bases; nucleotides not matched to a gene: 2. Germline V CDR1 and CDR2: ENHRY, SYGVKD. For the CDR3, the DNA is TGTGCCATCAGTGAGTCGGGGGGGTGGCAGTACTTC. Protein: CAISESGGWQYF.

In regard to this clone: An end of the junction differs from the germline gene, which may be a read error. The chain links TRBV28 to TRBJ2-2; D perhaps matches TRBD2 (6 bases). CDR3 length: 13 residues. Germline CDR1 and CDR2: MDHEN and SYDVKM. DNA of the CDR3: TGTGCCAGCCCGACTAGGCACAATCGGGGAGCTGTTTTT. Its translation: CASPTRHNRGAVF. Using reference TRBV28 and TRBJ2-2 for the parts outside the CDR3, the full variable domain is DVKVTQSSRYLVKRTGEKVFLECVQDMDHENMFWYRQDPGLGLRLIYFSYDVKMKEKGDIPEGYSVSREKKERFSLILESASTNQTSMYLCASPTRHNRGAVFGEGSRLTVL.

This clone was found once. The chain joins TRBV7-6 to TRBJ2-5; possible D gene TRBD1, 5 bases. The ends were cut back, 3 bases at V and 2 bases at J, with 7 bases in the middle. Germline V gene data show CDR1 as SGHVS and CDR2 as FNYEAQ. The CDR3 is 13 residues long. This CDR3 is CASSLTVQETQYF. For the CDR3, the DNA is TGTGCCAGCAGCTTGACAGTACAAGAGACCCAGTACTTC. Full variable domain (missing parts from reference TRBV7-6 and TRBJ2-5): GAGVSQSPRYKVTKRGQDVALRCDPISGHVSLYWYRQALGQGPEFLTYFNYEAQQDKSGLPNDRFSAERPEGSISTLTIQRTEQRDSAMYRCASSLTVQETQYFGPGTRLLVL.

This clone was counted a few times. The rearrangement links TRBV2 to TRBJ2-1; 13 nucleotides agree with TRBD2. The CDR3 length is 16 residues. In germline, CDR1 is SNHLY, CDR2 FYNNEI. The V and J ends lost 6 bases and 3 bases, in that order; junction bases with no gene match: 5. CDR3 loop: CASRELAGGGYNEQFF. The CDR3 DNA reads as TGTGCCAGCAGGGAACTAGCGGGGGGGGGCTACAATGAGCAGTTCTTC.

The chain recombines TRBV4-1 with TRBJ2-7, with 10 positions matching TRBD2. CDR1 is MGHRA, CDR2 YSYEKL, per germline. This CDR3 is built from 16 residues. The ends lost 4 bases at V and 4 bases at J; junction bases unmatched: 10. This chain's CDR3 is CASSRRRTSGDYEQYF. The DNA of the CDR3 is TGCGCCAGCAGCCGTCGGCGGACTAGCGGTGATTACGAGCAGTACTTC.

This clone was seen a single time. V usage is TRBV6-1 and J usage is TRBJ1-1; D might be TRBD1 (5 bases). V shed 9 bases and J shed 5 bases, with 13 bases lying between them. Germline V CDR1 and CDR2: MNHNS, SASEGT. The CDR3 loop spans 12 amino acids. The CDR3, as DNA: TGTGCCAGTCTTGACAGTAAAACTGAAGCTTTCTTT. It codes for CASLDSKTEAFF.

Turning to this clone: At the DNA level, this CDR3 is encoded by other sequences in the same sample as well. The chain has TRBV7-9 and TRBJ1-2; 7 positions match TRBD1. The V gene end was trimmed by 5 bases and the J gene end by 1 base; junction bases not matched to a gene: 4. This CDR3 region has 14 residues. CDR1 is SEHNR, CDR2 FQNEAQ, per germline (reference sequence). CDR3 in amino acids: CASSTGDDNYGYTF. The DNA of the CDR3 is TGTGCCAGCAGCACAGGGGACGATAACTATGGCTACACCTTC.

The CDR3 here is CAISELGEESNQPQHF. The CDR3 DNA reads as TGTGCCATCAGTGAGTTGGGGGAGGAAAGCAATCAGCCCCAGCATTTT. The chain joins TRBV10-3 to TRBJ1-5; TRBD1 is a possible D gene (5 bases). The CDR3 consists of 16 residues. Germline V gene lookup returns CDR1 ENHRY and CDR2 SYGVKD. The V gene lost 1 base and the J gene lost 1 base, with 11 bases spanning the gap.

This sequence joins TRBV7-9 and TRBJ1-2; TRBD1 is a possible D gene (6 bases). There are 11 residues in the CDR3. V was trimmed by 5 bases and J by 8 bases, leaving 9 bases between them. From germline, CDR1 is SEHNR and CDR2 FQNEAQ (reference sequence). The CDR3 DNA sequence: TGTGCCAGCAGCAAGGGGGTAGGCTACACCTTC. This gives the protein CASSKGVGYTF.

This clone was picked up a small number of times. This sequence joins TRBV10-2 and TRBJ2-7, with 7 bases lining up with TRBD1. The trim removed 5 bases at V and 6 bases at J, leaving 16 bases unmatched. Germline V gene lookup returns CDR1 WSHSY and CDR2 SAAADI. The CDR3 runs 16 residues. CDR3 DNA sequence: TGCGCCAGCAGTCGCGTTGGACAGGTGGGGGCTGTCGAGCAGTACTTC. This encodes CASSRVGQVGAVEQYF.

The chain has TRBV7-7 and TRBJ2-7; 10 bases align to TRBD1. CDR3 size: 15 residues. The J segment lost 3 bases and the V segment lost 4 bases, leaving 6 bases of the junction unmatched. Germline loops: CDR1 SSHAT, CDR2 FNYEAQ (reference sequence). The CDR3 coding sequence is TGTGCCAGCAGCTATAGACAGGGGGCCCTCTACGAGCAGTACTTC. It yields the protein CASSYRQGALYEQYF.